Described below is a single T cell receptor beta chain sequence and its context. As yet, its antigen is unknown. This entry is derived from a study of T cell responses to AZD1222 COVID-19 vaccine. Study conclusions and caveats: Clonal diversity was possibly underestimated, and the donors were mostly white British, with more females. Sampling captured repertoires only after the peak T cell response. A reported finding is that nearly half of spike-specific TCRs target unmutated variant regions.

Using immunoSEQ multiplex PCR, the repertoire was profiled, and TCRdb retains in-frame clones only, with some absent. The sample has approximately 130,000 clones; 86% are singletons. Trimming took off 6 bases at V and 4 bases at J, with 9 bases between the two ends. This CDR3 comprises 13 residues. Germline loops: CDR1 KGHSH, CDR2 LQKENI. The TCR comes from an adult who received the AZD1222 COVID-19 vaccine. The sample consisted of peripheral blood, taken 28 days after the second AZD1222 dose. V gene TRBV18 combines with J gene TRBJ1-4; D may be TRBD1 (5 bases). CDR3 in DNA: TGTGCCAGCTCGACGGGACTTAATGAAAAACTGTTTTTT. Translated, it gives CASSTGLNEKLFF.